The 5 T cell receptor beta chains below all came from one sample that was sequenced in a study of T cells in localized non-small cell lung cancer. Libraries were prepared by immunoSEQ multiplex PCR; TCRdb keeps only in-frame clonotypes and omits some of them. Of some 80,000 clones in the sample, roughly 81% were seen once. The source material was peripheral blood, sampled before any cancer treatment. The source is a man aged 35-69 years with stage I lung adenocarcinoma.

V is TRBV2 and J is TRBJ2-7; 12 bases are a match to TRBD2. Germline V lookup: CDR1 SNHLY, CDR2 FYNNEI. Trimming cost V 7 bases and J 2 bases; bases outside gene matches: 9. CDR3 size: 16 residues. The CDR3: CASTGTRTSGTYEQYF. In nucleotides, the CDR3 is TGTGCCAGCACCGGAACGCGGACTAGCGGGACCTACGAGCAGTACTTC. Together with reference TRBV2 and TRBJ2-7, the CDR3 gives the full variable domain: EPEVTQTPSHQVTQMGQEVILRCVPISNHLYFYWYRQILGQKVEFLVSFYNNEISEKSEIFDDQFSVERPDGSNFTLKIRSTKLEDSAMYFCASTGTRTSGTYEQYFGPGTRLTVT.

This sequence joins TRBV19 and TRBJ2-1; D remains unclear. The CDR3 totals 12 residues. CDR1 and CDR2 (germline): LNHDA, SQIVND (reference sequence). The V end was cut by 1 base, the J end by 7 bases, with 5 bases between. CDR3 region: CASSIGVNEQFF. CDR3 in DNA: TGTGCCAGTAGTATAGGGGTTAATGAGCAGTTCTTC. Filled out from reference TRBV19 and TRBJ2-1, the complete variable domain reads DGGITQSPKYLFRKEGQNVTLSCEQNLNHDAMYWYRQDPGQGLRLIYYSQIVNDFQKGDIAEGYSVSREKKESFPLTVTSAQKNPTAFYLCASSIGVNEQFFGPGTRLTVL.

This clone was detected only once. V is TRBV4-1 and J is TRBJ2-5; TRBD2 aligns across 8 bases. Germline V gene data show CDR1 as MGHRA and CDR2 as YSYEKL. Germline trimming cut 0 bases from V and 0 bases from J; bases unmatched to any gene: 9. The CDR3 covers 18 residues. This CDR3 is CASSQDNLSGGNQETQYF. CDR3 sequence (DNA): TGCGCCAGCAGCCAAGATAACTTGTCGGGGGGGAACCAAGAGACCCAGTACTTC.

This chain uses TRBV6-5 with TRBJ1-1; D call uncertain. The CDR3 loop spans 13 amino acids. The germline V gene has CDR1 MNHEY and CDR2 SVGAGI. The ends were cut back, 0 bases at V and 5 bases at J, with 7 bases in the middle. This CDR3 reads CASSYSLVTEAFF. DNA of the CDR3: TGTGCCAGCAGTTACTCCCTAGTGACTGAAGCTTTCTTT.

In DNA, the CDR3 is TGTGCCTCGGGGTCGGGCGTCGACTACGAGCAGTACTTC. Protein: CASGSGVDYEQYF. J is TRBJ2-7 and V is TRBV19, with a weak D call TRBD2 (5 bases). The CDR3 is made up of 13 amino acids. The V gene's germline CDR1 is LNHDA and CDR2 SQIVND (reference sequence). V was shortened by 11 bases and J by 3 bases, with 17 bases between the two germline ends.